This entry is about one T cell receptor (beta chain). This sample is part of a study of blood T cells in healthy people across ages. About the research overall: About one barcoded beta molecule was captured per two T cells (by template switching).

V lost 4 bases to trimming and J lost 2 bases; unmatched junction nucleotides: 1. This CDR3 has 14 residues. Germline V lookup: CDR1 SNHLY, CDR2 FYNNEI. It was 8 to 10 milliliters of peripheral blood that were drawn from each donor. Using a J-beta primer mix together with a sample-barcoded 5' primer, a second PCR was run for roughly 7 to 12 cycles. Each sample yielded at least 3 million CDR3-containing paired-end reads. TCRdb re-called the 5' RACE reads through MiXCR, storing one row per CDR3 protein. The sample records about 580,000 distinct CDR3 sequences, more than 45% being singletons. The specimen sequenced was blood. This chain joins TRBV2 and TRBJ2-3; 9 nucleotides match TRBD2. The clonotype originates from a man older than 75 in good health. The CDR3 loop reads CASSASGDTDTQYF. The CDR3 DNA sequence: TGTGCCAGCAGTGCTAGCGGGGACACAGATACGCAGTATTTT. Full variable domain (missing parts from reference TRBV2 and TRBJ2-3): EPEVTQTPSHQVTQMGQEVILRCVPISNHLYFYWYRQILGQKVEFLVSFYNNEISEKSEIFDDQFSVERPDGSNFTLKIRSTKLEDSAMYFCASSASGDTDTQYFGPGTRLTVL.